This T cell receptor (beta chain) was observed in a study of identical twins. Via MiXCR, TCRdb re-called the 5' RACE reads, giving one row per CDR3 protein. The sample includes approximately 190,000 distinct CDR3 sequences, around 15% of them seen just once. Findings of the study overall: There is a chance that invariant MAIT and iNKT cells partially muddied zero-insertion analyses.

In its sample, this clonotype was seen a few times. The antigen is not known. The same data also contributed to another study, on T cells expressing NK-cell markers. That study reports: In a group of 5 or 6 donors, dominant NKG2C+ clonotypes represented 1.0-7.0% of CD8+ T cells. Where several donors were concerned, these clonotypes also led the CD3+CD56-NKG2C+ fraction.

Sequenced material: CD8+ T cells sorted from blood. This sequence originates from a woman aged 18-35 years in good health.

The CDR3 DNA follows: TGTGCCAGCAGTCCGACAGGGTTTACAGATACGCAGTATTTT. Translation: CASSPTGFTDTQYF. The chain uses TRBV12-3 or TRBV12-4 and TRBJ2-3; 7 nucleotides match TRBD1. The length of the CDR3 is 14 residues. Germline trimming cut 5 bases from V and 3 bases from J; bases unmatched to any gene: 5.